This section outlines one T cell receptor beta chain sequence together with its context. Its antigen is still unknown. No qualities accompany the bases; no much larger clone lies one base away. The record originates from a study of T cell responses to AZD1222 COVID-19 vaccine (dated by TCRdb to the early 2020s). At the level of the whole study: Because spike-specific TCR depth and breadth did not differ between the two schedules, AZD1222 recipients who got a second dose at roughly 4 weeks were pooled with those who got a second dose at roughly 12 weeks. TCR sequencing was performed for 230 to 250 trial participants, of whom approximately 200 were given two doses of AZD1222 and some 25 were given two doses of MenACWY control vaccine. Trial participants were enrolled into age subgroups of 18-55, 56-69 and 70-plus years, which contained roughly 140, 27 and 60 TCR-sequenced participants, respectively.

Deletion took 0 bases off V and 2 bases off J, with a span of 12 bases between the germline ends. The CDR3, from cysteine to phenylalanine, totals 15 residues. Only the CDR3 region is kept as DNA, spanning 45 bases read in frame from base 1. CDR1 and CDR2 are drawn from the germline V gene: SGDLS, YYNGEE. The time point label corresponds to: baseline before first vaccination. Samples from vaccinated people were obtained from the UK trials COV001 and COV002, which included a single-blind randomized controlled phase 2/3 trial of AZD1222 (ChAdOx1 nCoV-19) in healthy adults. For TCRbeta chain sequencing, PBMC samples were collected from trial participants at day 0 and at day 28 after the second dose. The CDR3 regions of human TCRbeta chains were analyzed by immunosequencing. The paper's data handling went like this. Repertoire TCRs were matched against a reference library of SARS-CoV-2-specific TCRs generated with the MIRA antigen-specificity platform. Breadth meant the fraction of unique TCRs that were SARS-CoV-2-associated, whereas depth meant the fraction of total T cells that were SARS-CoV-2-associated. Using the MIRA data, each spike-specific TCR was mapped to the spike region that the TCR reacts to and placed in a CD4 or CD8 class. Log10-transformed breadth and depth values were compared by one-way ANOVA with Sidak's multiple comparisons tests. Entries here come from immuneACCESS through TCRdb and include only in-frame sequences with V and J called. Some clones fail to appear in such tables; in the studies checked, an unresolved V gene covers under half of the shortfall, and the cause of the remainder is unknown. That table supplies the V and J calls and clone size; D and trimming were determined from the DNA. This sample comprises 85,000 to 90,000 clones, more than 75% of them detected only once. Of the sample, approximately 3% falls within the top ten clones.

Overall study results and their limits: Reportedly, close to half of the unique spike-specific TCRs recognized epitopes lying outside the regions that are mutated in the B.1.351 and B.1.1.7 variants. Vaccine-associated CD4 TCRs spanned the whole spike protein, with dominant responses in regions 160-218 and 743-854. Most participants were white British and females outnumbered males, and the authors suggested that clonal diversity may have been underestimated. Conclusions about previously exposed vaccinees were limited because only a handful of AZD1222 recipients were SARS-CoV-2 seropositive at baseline. Spike-specific TCR breadth and depth rose significantly after two AZD1222 doses compared with day 0 and with MenACWY recipients. No day 14 peak-response samples were available, so repertoires were characterized only after the peak T cell response. In the small 56-69-year group, the increase in depth fell short of significance, most likely because of low power.

The receptor comes from an adult in good health. The sequence joins TRBV9 to TRBJ2-7, with the identity of the D gene unclear. The source material was peripheral blood, sampled on day 0 of AZD1222 vaccination. The CDR3 amino acid sequence is: CASSVGPEVAYEQYF. The sequenced DNA is TGTGCCAGCAGCGTAGGCCCTGAGGTTGCCTACGAGCAGTACTTC.